Listed here is a single T cell receptor beta chain. Antigen unknown. Time point noted: patch test 1, 2 weeks after DPC sensitization. The treatment here: therapeutic diphenylcyclopropenone sensitization with weekly scalp DPC. The sample comes from a study of human T cells and chemical hapten exposure. Overall study context: Predominantly women, the patients had alopecia areata, totalis or universalis.

Study-level points and caveats: TCRs exceeding 1 in 1000 frequency stayed unchanged with DPC sensitization. The formation of large CDR3 similarity clusters by expanded TCRs significantly exceeded that of controls.

Original data processing: Samples held a median of about 94,000 TCRs, range about 20,000–700,000. TCRdb passed the RACE reads through MiXCR, listing each CDR3 protein once. TCRdb assigned the V and J calls; the authors' analysis was not used. Seen here are 150,000 to 200,000 distinct CDR3 sequences, approximately 20% observed once, and the top ten hold about 7%. The source was whole blood, collected in connection with sensitization to the hapten diphenylcyclopropenone (DPC). The origin of this receptor is a woman between 50 and 59 years old with alopecia areata. Some clones in this sample may be carry-over from other donors' samples.

The CDR3 spells CASSPAVASGRRGNEQFF. For the CDR3, the DNA is TGTGCCAGCAGCCCGGCAGTGGCTAGCGGGAGGCGCGGCAATGAGCAGTTCTTC. The gene calls are TRBV5-5 and TRBJ2-1; TRBD2 matches at 11 bases. CDR3 size: 18 residues. The germline CDR1 and CDR2 sequences are SGHKS and YYEKEE (reference sequence). V shed 4 bases, J shed 6 bases, and the junction held 15 bases outside the gene matches.